Presented here are 8 T cell receptor beta chains from one specimen sequenced in a study of T-cell memory formation after mild COVID-19 (dated by TCRdb to the early 2020s). Libraries were built with 5' RACE. Instrument on record: Illumina NovaSeq 6000. TCRdb handled the public reads itself, with Q25 trimming in fastp and clone calling in MiXCR, and kept productive beta chains. Rows are unified per CDR3 protein, each entry keeping the most common DNA and genes. Here the sample has 300,000 to 400,000 distinct CDR3 sequences; approximately 15% occur a single time. About a fifth of the sample is in the top ten clones. Sequencing was performed on PBMCs or a T cell subset sorted from them (not recorded which). The receptors here all came from a man between 18 and 29 years old who had mild COVID-19 (a few samples of this study predate the infection). The sample titles of this study are shuffled in the database, so cell type and time point are left out; the donor was told from shared clones.

This clonotype was counted a few times. V usage is TRBV20-1 and J usage is TRBJ1-1; 10 bases match TRBD1. The CDR3 length is 14 residues. Germline V lookup: CDR1 DFQATT, CDR2 SNEGSKA (reference sequence). J was trimmed by 3 bases and V by 6 bases; bases with no gene match: 7. The CDR3 sequence is CSAIMTGGYTEAFF. The DNA for the CDR3 is TGCAGTGCCATTATGACAGGGGGCTACACTGAAGCTTTCTTT.

In this sample, this clonotype turned up many times. This sequence joins TRBV18 and TRBJ2-1, with 10 bases identical to TRBD2. CDR3 length: 19 residues. V lost 2 bases, J lost 10 bases, and 20 bases stayed unmatched. The germline gives CDR1 KGHSH, CDR2 LQKENI. The CDR3, as DNA: TGTGCCAGCTCACCATCGCCAGTGGGGCTAGCGGGGGCCCGTGTCGAGCAGTTCTTC. Translated, it gives CASSPSPVGLAGARVEQFF.

Only a few counts were recorded for this clonotype. This chain connects TRBV5-1 to TRBJ2-6; D gene ambiguous. The CDR3 spans 14 residues. The V gene lost 0 bases and the J gene lost 5 bases, with 6 bases spanning the gap. Germline V lookup: CDR1 SGHRS, CDR2 YFSETQ. In nucleotides, the CDR3 is TGCGCCAGCAGCTTGGCAGTGAGGGCCAACGTCCTGACTTTC. Amino acid sequence: CASSLAVRANVLTF.

CDR3 nucleotides: TGTGCCACCAGCAGAGTGGCCGGGCTGAACACTGAAGCTTTCTTT. This sequence encodes CATSRVAGLNTEAFF. The chain is built from TRBV15 and TRBJ1-1; D not resolved. V lost 1 base, J lost 0 bases, and 9 bases lay in between. The germline gives CDR1 LNHNV, CDR2 YYDKDF (reference sequence). The CDR3 runs to 15 residues. Using reference TRBV15 and TRBJ1-1 for the parts outside the CDR3, the full variable domain is DAMVIQNPRYQVTQFGKPVTLSCSQTLNHNVMYWYQQKSSQAPKLLFHYYDKDFNNEADTPDNFQSRRPNTSFCFLDIRSPGLGDTAMYLCATSRVAGLNTEAFFGQGTRLTVV.

This clonotype was recorded a few times. The rearrangement links TRBV5-1 to TRBJ2-1, with D perhaps TRBD1 (5 bases). The CDR3 consists of 16 residues. V was trimmed by 0 bases and J by 2 bases, leaving 12 bases between them. In germline, CDR1 is SGHRS, CDR2 YFSETQ. CDR3 sequence reads: CASSLEGAGPYNEQFF. The CDR3 DNA follows: TGCGCCAGCAGCTTGGAAGGGGCCGGGCCCTACAATGAGCAGTTCTTC.

CDR3 amino acids: CSAYGGGLGEKLFF. Written as DNA, the CDR3 is TGCAGTGCTTACGGCGGGGGACTGGGTGAAAAACTGTTTTTT. V usage is TRBV20-1 and J usage is TRBJ1-4, with D possibly matching TRBD1 (5 bases). Germline CDR1 reads DFQATT; CDR2 reads SNEGSKA (reference sequence). V was trimmed by 5 bases and J by 7 bases, leaving 17 bases between them. CDR3 length: 14 amino acids.

The chain carries TRBV28 and TRBJ2-3; D could derive from TRBD1 or TRBD2 (5 bases each). The CDR3 has 14 amino acids. The V end lost 6 bases, the J end lost 4 bases, and 14 bases lay between the germline ends. CDR1 MDHEN and CDR2 SYDVKM come from the germline V gene. CDR3 in DNA: TGTGCCAGCAGATCCGAGGGGCGAGCAGATACGCAGTATTTT. It is translated as CASRSEGRADTQYF.

This clonotype was found a few times. The rearrangement joins TRBV29-1 to TRBJ2-2, with D possibly being TRBD1 or TRBD2 (6 bases each). Trimming removed 4 bases from V and 3 bases from J, with 12 bases in between. Looked up from germline, CDR1 is SQVTM and CDR2 is ANQGSEA. The CDR3 spans 14 residues. CDR3 sequence (DNA): TGCAGCGTTGGCTTGGGGGGCTACACCGGGGAGCTGTTTTTT. Its translation: CSVGLGGYTGELFF.